Only a few counts were recorded for the clone carrying this TCR beta chain. Its antigen remains unidentified. This CDR3 is 12 amino acids long. Per the germline V gene, CDR1 is SGHDT and CDR2 is YYEEEE. Trimming cost V 4 bases and J 1 base, with 5 bases left between them. Points from the study as a whole: Tumor memory CD4+ T cell TCR gene usage was found to cluster with blood and lymph node memory CD4+ cells and with lymph node naive CD4+ cells.

Full-length variable regions came from constant-region reverse primers plus semi-nested Nested Universal Primer A PCR. TCRdb re-called the 5' RACE reads through MiXCR, storing one row per CDR3 protein. The sample yields over 50,000 distinct CDR3 sequences, about 24% seen once. This chain links TRBV5-6 with TRBJ1-2, with D perhaps matching TRBD1 (5 bases). The clonotype comes from a female donor with breast cancer. The sequenced material came from tumor-infiltrating naive CD4+ T cells sorted from the breast tumor. Subset given: naive CD4+ T cells, CD4+CD45RA+CD25-. CDR3 coding DNA: TGTGCCAGCAGCGACAGTAACTATGGCTACACCTTC. This codes for CASSDSNYGYTF.